The 26 T cell receptor beta chains reported below all come from one sample, sequenced in a study of blood T cell repertoires in COVID-19. This table comes from immunoSEQ multiplex PCR, and its TCRdb copy is limited to in-frame clones, with some not included. The sample lists 65,000 to 85,000 clones, around 79% occurring once. The material sequenced was peripheral blood. These receptors were collected from a woman of 80 years or more with active or convalescent COVID-19.

The chain recombines TRBV19 with TRBJ1-2; no definite D call. V was shortened by 5 bases and J by 2 bases, with 6 bases between the two germline ends. This CDR3 comprises 12 residues. CDR1 is LNHDA, CDR2 SQIVND, per germline (reference sequence). The CDR3 sequence: CASSVLNYGYTF. CDR3 sequence (DNA): TGTGCCAGTAGTGTCCTAAACTATGGCTACACCTTC.

The chain carries TRBV9 and TRBJ2-1, with no clear D. The germline CDR1 and CDR2 sequences are SGDLS and YYNGEE. Trimming left V 6 bases short and J 1 base short, with 17 bases between. CDR3 length equals 16 residues. CDR3 DNA sequence: TGTGCCAGCAAACCGATTGGCGGTCTTTCCTACAATGAGCAGTTCTTC. Its protein product is CASKPIGGLSYNEQFF.

This clone has just a few counts. The chain employs TRBV11-2 and TRBJ2-2; 12 bases are a match to TRBD2. The CDR3 covers 15 residues. Unmatched junction bases numbered 3, after V lost 5 bases and J lost 5 bases. Germline V CDR1 and CDR2: SGHAT, FQNNGV. CDR3: CASSPGTSGTGELFF. For the CDR3, the DNA is TGTGCCAGCAGCCCGGGGACTAGCGGGACCGGGGAGCTGTTTTTT.

The table lists this clone with a few counts. CDR3 DNA sequence: TGCGCCAGCAATCGGGACTTGTATTCACCCCTCCACTTT. Its translation: CASNRDLYSPLHF. V gene TRBV5-1 combines with J gene TRBJ1-6, with D possibly matching TRBD1 (5 bases). Per the germline V gene, CDR1 is SGHRS and CDR2 is YFSETQ. The V end was cut by 6 bases, the J end by 8 bases, with 12 bases between. This CDR3 has 13 amino acids.

This clone was seen a single time. The genes are TRBV4-2 and TRBJ2-3; D perhaps matches TRBD2 (6 bases). This CDR3 has 14 residues. V lost 3 bases, J lost 2 bases, and 9 bases lay in between. The germline gives CDR1 LGHNA, CDR2 YNFKEQ. In DNA, the CDR3 is TGTGCCAGCAGCCAGGGACTTAACACAGATACGCAGTATTTT. Translated, it gives CASSQGLNTDTQYF.

The chain couples TRBV20-1 to TRBJ1-4; a possible D gene is TRBD1 (5 bases). CDR3 length: 13 amino acids. CDR1 is DFQATT and CDR2 is SNEGSKA in the germline V gene (reference sequence). Deletions cut 3 bases from V and 6 bases from J, with 11 bases between. CDR3 in amino acids: CSASSGGYEKLFF. Written as DNA, the CDR3 is TGCAGTGCTAGTTCGGGGGGGTATGAAAAACTGTTTTTT.

The V and J genes are TRBV2 and TRBJ2-3; 11 bases align to TRBD2. CDR1 SNHLY and CDR2 FYNNEI come from the germline V gene. This CDR3 is built from 14 residues. The ends lost 6 bases at V and 5 bases at J; junction bases unmatched: 4. The DNA for the CDR3 is TGTGCCAGCAGACTAGCGGGAGTTCTAGATACGCAGTATTTT. This gives the protein CASRLAGVLDTQYF.

The rearrangement uses TRBV5-6 and TRBJ2-5; a weak D match, TRBD2 (6 bases). Germline V CDR1 and CDR2: SGHDT, YYEEEE. This CDR3 spans 13 amino acids. The V gene lost 1 base and the J gene lost 5 bases, with 9 bases spanning the gap. The CDR3: CASSLSLAETQYF. CDR3 nucleotide sequence: TGTGCCAGCAGCTTGAGCCTAGCGGAGACCCAGTACTTC.

The rearrangement uses TRBV11-2 and TRBJ2-3; 8 bases match TRBD1. V lost 5 bases, J lost 6 bases, and 10 bases stayed unmatched. Per the germline V gene, CDR1 is SGHAT and CDR2 is FQNNGV. This CDR3 has 15 residues. The CDR3 DNA is TGTGCCAGCAGCCCGAGGACAGGGCCGACGGATACGCAGTATTTT. Protein product: CASSPRTGPTDTQYF. Full variable domain (remainder filled in from reference TRBV11-2 and TRBJ2-3): EAGVAQSPRYKIIEKRQSVAFWCNPISGHATLYWYQQILGQGPKLLIQFQNNGVVDDSQLPKDRFSAERLKGVDSTLKIQPAKLEDSAVYLCASSPRTGPTDTQYFGPGTRLTVL.

The genes are TRBV20-1 and TRBJ2-7, with 7 bases fitting TRBD2. V was pared by 3 bases and J by 0 bases, with 5 bases of the junction left unmatched. The CDR3 is 14 amino acids. Germline CDR1 DFQATT, CDR2 SNEGSKA (reference sequence). CDR3 sequence: CSASVGGVSYEQYF. The CDR3 DNA is TGCAGTGCTAGTGTGGGGGGGGTCTCCTACGAGCAGTACTTC.

The chain joins TRBV7-9 to TRBJ2-7, with D maybe TRBD2 (6 bases). CDR1 is SEHNR, CDR2 FQNEAQ, per germline (reference sequence). The CDR3 has 15 residues. Between the trimmed V and J ends, which lost 3 bases and 4 bases, there was a span of 16 bases. In DNA, the CDR3 is TGTGCCAGCAGCTTGAGGACTGGGGGGTCTTACGAGCAGTACTTC. The encoded protein is CASSLRTGGSYEQYF.

The V and J genes are TRBV4-1 and TRBJ1-4; 12 nucleotides agree with TRBD1. V dropped 4 bases and J dropped 8; count of bases not matched to a gene: 14. The germline CDR1 and CDR2 sequences are MGHRA and YSYEKL. The CDR3 spans 18 residues. CDR3 residues: CASSLSGDRGRGGEKLFF. The CDR3 nucleotides are TGCGCCAGCAGCCTTTCTGGGGACAGGGGGCGCGGGGGAGAAAAACTGTTTTTT.

The V gene is TRBV27, the J gene TRBJ2-7; 11 bases map to TRBD2. The CDR3 loop spans 13 amino acids. V dropped 10 bases and J dropped 6; count of bases not matched to a gene: 8. The germline V gene encodes CDR1 MNHEY and CDR2 SMNVEV (reference sequence). The CDR3 loop is CATTSGSRSEQYF. CDR3 nucleotides: TGTGCCACTACTAGCGGGAGTCGGAGCGAGCAGTACTTC.

This chain joins TRBV5-1 and TRBJ1-2; D is possibly TRBD1 (6 bases). The V gene's germline CDR1 is SGHRS and CDR2 YFSETQ. V lost 4 bases and J 3 bases, leaving 10 bases between the germline ends. This CDR3 comprises 13 residues. The CDR3 nucleotides read TGCGCCAGCAGCGAGGACAGTTACTATGGCTACACCTTC. This sequence encodes CASSEDSYYGYTF. The full variable domain, in which reference TRBV5-1 and TRBJ1-2 provide the parts outside the CDR3, is KAGVTQTPRYLIKTRGQQVTLSCSPISGHRSVSWYQQTPGQGLQFLFEYFSETQRNKGNFPGRFSGRQFSNSRSEMNVSTLELGDSALYLCASSEDSYYGYTFGSGTRLTVV.

The V gene is TRBV3-1 (or the pseudogene TRBV3-2), the J gene TRBJ2-1; 12 bases fit TRBD1. This CDR3 is built from 16 residues. Germline values: CDR1 LGHDT, CDR2 YNNKEL (reference sequence). V lost 4 bases and J lost 6; bases outside the gene matches: 7. The CDR3 sequence: CASSLWGQGAVNEQFF. In DNA, the CDR3 is TGTGCCAGCAGCCTCTGGGGACAGGGGGCAGTCAATGAGCAGTTCTTC.

CDR3 DNA: TGCGCCAGCAGCTTGTACCCAGGGCAGGGCGAGCAGTACTTC. Amino acid sequence: CASSLYPGQGEQYF. The J gene is TRBJ2-7, the V gene TRBV5-1; D possibly corresponds to TRBD1 (5 bases). The CDR3 spans 14 residues. Trimming left V 1 base short and J 6 bases short, with 14 bases between. In germline, CDR1 is SGHRS, CDR2 YFSETQ.

The rearrangement joins TRBV19 to TRBJ1-2; D might be TRBD1 (5 bases). V lost 4 bases to trimming and J lost 2 bases, with 11 bases between them. This CDR3 spans 14 amino acids. Germline V gene lookup returns CDR1 LNHDA and CDR2 SQIVND (reference sequence). The CDR3 region is CASSTETGNYGYTF. Written as DNA, the CDR3 is TGTGCCAGTAGTACAGAAACAGGAAACTATGGCTACACCTTC.

This clone was seen once. The chain is built from TRBV27 and TRBJ1-5; D gene unclear. CDR3 length: 12 residues. Germline V gives CDR1 MNHEY, CDR2 SMNVEV (reference sequence). Trimming removed 3 bases at V and 4 bases at J, with 4 bases between. CDR3 residues: CASSFGNQPQHF. The CDR3 region has the DNA TGTGCCAGCAGTTTCGGGAATCAGCCCCAGCATTTT.

This chain links TRBV7-2 with TRBJ2-1, with no clear D. Trimming shortened V by 4 bases and J by 3 bases, and 13 bases separated the two germline ends. CDR3 size: 15 residues. The V gene's germline CDR1 is SGHTA and CDR2 FQGNSA. The CDR3 sequence: CASSSRRRNYNEQFF. The CDR3 bases are TGTGCCAGCAGCTCTAGGAGACGGAACTACAATGAGCAGTTCTTC.

The rearrangement joins TRBV19 to TRBJ2-5, with a weak D call TRBD1 (8 bases). Germline V lookup: CDR1 LNHDA, CDR2 SQIVND (reference sequence). The CDR3 has 16 amino acids. Trimming removed 6 bases from V and 5 bases from J, with 22 bases in between. CDR3 nucleotide sequence: TGTGCCAGTAGACCCCGCGGGAGACAGGGGTCGGAGACCCAGTACTTC. Protein sequence: CASRPRGRQGSETQYF.

The V call is TRBV7-8, the J call TRBJ2-6; 11 nucleotides line up with TRBD1. The V and J ends lost 5 bases and 3 bases, in that order; junction bases with no gene match: 3. Germline V CDR1 and CDR2: SGHVS, FQNEAQ. This CDR3 contains 16 residues. Here the CDR3 reads CASSRTGGGGANVLTF. The CDR3 DNA follows: TGTGCCAGCAGCCGGACAGGGGGCGGTGGGGCCAACGTCCTGACTTTC.

The genes are TRBV7-9 and TRBJ2-5; 9 bases align to TRBD2. The V gene's germline CDR1 is SEHNR and CDR2 FQNEAQ (reference sequence). V was clipped by 5 bases and J by 5 bases; unmatched bases: 9. The length of the CDR3 is 15 residues. In nucleotides, the CDR3 is TGTGCCAGCAGCGGGGGAATTAGCGGGAGCGAGACCCAGTACTTC. This translates into CASSGGISGSETQYF.

The chain recombines TRBV4-1 with TRBJ2-7; 7 nucleotides agree with TRBD2. With V trimmed by 0 bases and J by 5 bases, 10 bases remained unmatched. The CDR3 contains 16 residues. Germline assignment: CDR1 MGHRA and CDR2 YSYEKL. For the CDR3, the DNA is TGCGCCAGCAGCCAAGATGGAGGGCGGGGGAGACACGAGCAGTACTTC. Its translation is CASSQDGGRGRHEQYF.

This sequence joins TRBV6-6 and TRBJ1-5, with D unresolved. Germline CDR1 and CDR2: MNHNY and SVGAGI (reference sequence). The V and J ends lost 6 bases and 0 bases respectively, with 15 bases between them. This CDR3 contains 16 residues. CDR3 in amino acids: CASSSYGYYSNQPQHF. Written as DNA, the CDR3 is TGTGCCAGCAGCTCTTATGGGTACTATAGCAATCAGCCCCAGCATTTT.

The V and J genes are TRBV13 and TRBJ2-3, with a tentative D call TRBD2 (6 bases). The CDR3 runs to 14 residues. Germline V gives CDR1 PRHDT, CDR2 FYEKMQ (reference sequence). The germline V and J ends were trimmed by 5 bases and 1 base, with 10 bases remaining between them. The CDR3 sequence is CASSRDFRTDTQYF. Here the CDR3 DNA reads TGTGCCAGCAGCCGGGACTTCCGCACAGATACGCAGTATTTT.

This chain connects TRBV7-2 to TRBJ1-3; D remains unclear. CDR3 length: 14 amino acids. In germline, CDR1 is SGHTA, CDR2 FQGNSA. V was trimmed by 5 bases and J by 1 base, leaving 9 bases between them. The CDR3 loop reads CASSTPGSGNTIYF. CDR3 DNA sequence: TGTGCCAGCAGCACCCCAGGTTCTGGAAACACCATATATTTT.